This TCR beta chain was recovered during a study of cytomegalovirus exposure and HLA in healthy donors. Overall study results and limits: Several of the most significant clusters were apparently associated with common viral pathogens in a later analysis. Within the data, a cluster of highly shared sequence variants was likely a sequencing artifact. Cytomegalovirus status was reportedly diagnosed by the classifier with high sensitivity and specificity. V- and J-gene trimming in TCR beta was tied to a missense DCLRE1C variant by an analysis performed later.

V lost 9 bases and J 0 bases, leaving 12 bases between the germline ends. The CDR3 contains 14 residues. Germline CDR1 ENHRY, CDR2 SYGVKD. With regard to this clone: Its antigen is unidentified.

PCR involved 60 Vbeta and 13 Jbeta primers. Repertoires were generated with immunoSEQ multiplex PCR, while TCRdb's copy carries only in-frame clones and drops some. In the table there are 140,000 to 150,000 clones, 60% to 80% of which are singletons. Sequencing was performed on PBMCs. This receptor was identified in a woman in her thirties or forties in good health and CMV-seropositive. The chain couples TRBV10-3 to TRBJ1-3; possibly TRBD1 for D (6 bases). CDR3 sequence (DNA): TGTGCCATAAACCCAGGGGTCTCTGGAAACACCATATATTTT. Amino acid sequence: CAINPGVSGNTIYF.